Shown below are 6 T cell receptor beta chains from a single sample sequenced in a study of cytomegalovirus exposure and HLA in healthy donors. PCR was performed using 60 Vbeta and 13 Jbeta primers. Sequenced by immunoSEQ multiplex PCR; TCRdb stores in-frame clones only, minus some. Of some 130,000 clones listed, about 77% are singletons. The sample consisted of PBMCs. These receptors came from a male donor in good health and CMV-seronegative.

The chain has TRBV5-8 and TRBJ2-3; 8 nucleotides agree with TRBD1. This CDR3 is 15 amino acids long. Germline trimming cut 4 bases from V and 2 bases from J; bases unmatched to any gene: 6. Germline V gives CDR1 SGHTS, CDR2 YDEGEE. CDR3 DNA sequence: TGTGCCAGCAGCACACGGACAGGGCACACAGATACGCAGTATTTT. Amino acid sequence: CASSTRTGHTDTQYF.

The rearrangement uses TRBV19 and TRBJ1-2; TRBD1 agrees at 8 bases. J was trimmed by 7 bases and V by 7 bases; bases with no gene match: 14. This CDR3 region has 15 residues. Germline V gives CDR1 LNHDA, CDR2 SQIVND (reference sequence). The CDR3 loop is CASTQQGGARSGYTF. The CDR3 region has the DNA TGTGCCAGTACCCAACAGGGGGGCGCCAGGAGTGGCTACACCTTC. Variable domain in full (rest from reference TRBV19 and TRBJ1-2): DGGITQSPKYLFRKEGQNVTLSCEQNLNHDAMYWYRQDPGQGLRLIYYSQIVNDFQKGDIAEGYSVSREKKESFPLTVTSAQKNPTAFYLCASTQQGGARSGYTFGSGTRLTVV.

V gene TRBV6-5 combines with J gene TRBJ2-7; 7 nucleotides agree with TRBD1. From germline, CDR1 is MNHEY and CDR2 SVGAGI. There are 15 residues in the CDR3. V shed 5 bases and J 1 base; nucleotides not matched to a gene: 8. This chain's CDR3 is CASSTGDEGSYEQYF. The CDR3 DNA reads TGTGCCAGCAGTACAGGGGACGAAGGTTCCTACGAGCAGTACTTC.

V gene TRBV7-9 combines with J gene TRBJ1-3; no firm D call. V lost 5 bases and J 3 bases, leaving 2 bases between the germline ends. Germline values: CDR1 SEHNR, CDR2 FQNEAQ (reference sequence). The CDR3 contains 11 residues. The CDR3: CASSLGNTIYF. CDR3 coding DNA: TGTGCCAGCAGCCTTGGAAACACCATATATTTT.

This chain joins TRBV11-2 and TRBJ1-2, with 9 bases fitting TRBD1. Losses at the gene ends were 5 bases for V and 12 bases for J; bases not matched to a gene: 7. The germline CDR1 and CDR2 sequences are SGHAT and FQNNGV. The CDR3 spans 12 residues. The CDR3 is CASSPRDRVDTF. The CDR3 DNA reads as TGTGCCAGCAGCCCCCGGGACAGGGTGGACACCTTC.

The V gene is TRBV7-5, the J gene TRBJ1-5. TRBV7-5 is a listed pseudogene. CDR3 size: 9 residues. The CDR3 is CARSSEGSF. The CDR3 region has the DNA TGTGCCAGAAGCTCCGAGGGCAGTTTT.